The rows below give T cell receptor beta chains drawn from one sample of a study of cytomegalovirus exposure and HLA in healthy donors. Clones were read by immunoSEQ multiplex PCR, and TCRdb kept only the in-frame ones, dropping some. The table includes approximately 140,000 clones, about 86% detected once. The sample taken for sequencing was PBMCs. Receptors were obtained from a man younger than 30 in good health and CMV-seronegative. Each CDR3 is given with its conserved first and last residue. Fields, in order: V gene, clone size, CDR3 protein. Size is stated for part of the rows, as once, few or many counts, or as a class when the clone is expanded.

TRBV7-3 . CASSLIGYRGNEQFF
TRBV23-1 . CASNLKTVTYNEQFF
TRBV30 . CAWIGAGMGETQYF
TRBV11-3 . CASSLVAGAYNEQFF
TRBV9 . CASSAGSPNEQFF
TRBV7-2 . CASSQVVEAFF
TRBV5-4 . CASSLLKSTNEKLFF
TRBV10-3 . CAISEGSGNGNTIYF
TRBV7-9 . CASSSDEQYF
TRBV13 . CASSLSPGDYEQYF
TRBV5-8 . CASSLVGRRDRGSGYGYTF
TRBV4-3 . CASSQDWGGGQGSIGSTDTQYF
TRBV9 few CASSPFRTGSYEQYF
TRBV13 . CASSPGAYTEAFF
TRBV7-3 once CASSLTGAYNSPLHF
TRBV29-1 . CSVNRVHGYTF
TRBV5-6 . CASSPTGEVGEKLFF
TRBV4-1 . CASSQPDSGREPQHF
TRBV7-9 . CASSFADTEAFF
TRBV2 . CDEWAYSGDTEAFF
TRBV6-5 . CASTHSRDEKLFF
TRBV19 . CASLSFPGVDQPQHF
TRBV18 . CASSPAAGEQFF
TRBV28 . CASSLAGTGGYEQYF
TRBV2 . CASSEVKGFTEAFF
TRBV7-9 . CASSLKGGSYNSPLHF
TRBV5-1 . CASSLDQGNTIYF
TRBV5-1 few CASSLKGTTTGELFF
TRBV4-3 . CASSQDRTGDEYF